What follows describes a single T cell receptor (beta chain). One Seattle source followed patients from active infection through their disease course. The source of the sample is a study of blood T cell repertoires in COVID-19. Overall study: From the United States, Italy and Spain came samples of acute and convalescent COVID-19. PBMCs, B-cell-depleted T cells, or T cells provided the cDNA or gDNA that made up the material.

The CDR3 is 15 residues long. The V gene's germline CDR1 is MNHEY and CDR2 SMNVEV (reference sequence). Trimming took 4 bases from V and 7 from J; bases not matched to a gene: 10. The authors' processing: Researchers report that nucleated cell counts were estimated from reference gene primer amplification. This table comes from immunoSEQ multiplex PCR, and its TCRdb copy is limited to in-frame clones, with some not included. V and J calls and clone size are as listed in that table; D and trimming were resolved from the DNA. The sample has almost 300,000 clones; nearly 90% are singletons. The chain is built from TRBV27 and TRBJ1-2; 9 nucleotides line up with TRBD1. This clonotype was obtained from a woman under 40 with COVID-19, enrolled during active disease. Sequencing was performed on peripheral blood. Here the CDR3 reads CASSSSTGGGIGYTF. CDR3 coding DNA: TGTGCCAGCAGTTCCTCGACAGGGGGAGGGATTGGCTACACCTTC.